A single sample is the source of the 9 T cell receptor beta chains below, sequenced in a study of cytomegalovirus exposure and HLA in healthy donors. It was with 60 Vbeta and 13 Jbeta primers that the PCR ran. Repertoires were generated with immunoSEQ multiplex PCR, while TCRdb's copy carries only in-frame clones and drops some. The sample has 60,000 to 70,000 clones; over 70% are singletons. Input material: PBMCs. The source of these receptors is a man in his sixties in good health and CMV-seropositive.

The rearrangement joins TRBV5-1 to TRBJ2-7, with TRBD2 as a possible D gene (6 bases). Germline CDR1 and CDR2: SGHRS and YFSETQ. The CDR3 totals 14 residues. With 3 bases removed from V and 6 bases from J, the gap between germline ends came to 16 bases. CDR3 loop: CASSSEGRNSEQYF. Written as DNA, the CDR3 is TGCGCCAGCAGCTCCGAGGGGAGGAATTCCGAGCAGTACTTC.

This clone was found a few times. The chain links TRBV7-8 to TRBJ2-5, with 10 bases identical to TRBD2. V lost 3 bases to trimming and J lost 5 bases; unmatched junction nucleotides: 6. Germline V lookup: CDR1 SGHVS, CDR2 FQNEAQ. The CDR3 extends over 15 amino acids. In nucleotides, the CDR3 is TGTGCCAGCAGCTTCGCTAGCGGGAGACCGGAGACCCAGTACTTC. Its protein is CASSFASGRPETQYF.

The table lists this clone with a count of one. This chain joins TRBV2 and TRBJ2-1; TRBD1 is a possible D gene (7 bases). The CDR3 runs to 19 residues. Germline V gene data show CDR1 as SNHLY and CDR2 as FYNNEI. V was shortened by 8 bases and J by 0 bases, with 26 bases between the two germline ends. CDR3: CASSSWDRLVQSSYNEQFF. As DNA, the CDR3 is TGTGCCAGCTCCTCCTGGGACAGACTAGTCCAGAGCTCCTACAATGAGCAGTTCTTC.

CDR3 DNA sequence: TGCGCCAGCAGCGAGTACACAGATACGCAGTATTTT. Translation gives CASSEYTDTQYF. The chain combines TRBV5-1 with TRBJ2-3; D gene unclear. This CDR3 has 12 amino acids. Germline loops: CDR1 SGHRS, CDR2 YFSETQ. The V gene lost 4 bases and the J gene lost 2 bases, with 5 bases spanning the gap.

This rearrangement joins TRBV19 to TRBJ1-2; 7 nucleotides line up with TRBD1. Germline trimming cut 5 bases from V and 2 bases from J; bases unmatched to any gene: 5. The CDR3 has 14 amino acids. The germline V gene encodes CDR1 LNHDA and CDR2 SQIVND (reference sequence). CDR3 DNA sequence: TGTGCCAGTAGTCCGGGGACAGCGAACTATGGCTACACCTTC. This sequence encodes CASSPGTANYGYTF.

The chain carries TRBV18 and TRBJ1-4; 8 nucleotides align to TRBD1. The trim removed 6 bases at V and 5 bases at J, leaving 5 bases unmatched. The CDR3 runs 14 residues. Per germline, CDR1 KGHSH and CDR2 LQKENI. The CDR3 spells CASSHGTGNEKLFF. CDR3 bases: TGTGCCAGCTCTCACGGGACAGGAAATGAAAAACTGTTTTTT.

The rearrangement joins TRBV19 to TRBJ1-1; maybe TRBD1 (5 bases). Trimming cost V 5 bases and J 5 bases, with 12 bases left between them. The CDR3 is 13 amino acids. Germline V gene sequence: CDR1 LNHDA, CDR2 SQIVND (reference sequence). The CDR3 reads CASSFAPGTEAFF. The CDR3, as DNA: TGTGCCAGTAGTTTCGCCCCAGGGACTGAAGCTTTCTTT.

Only one count was recorded for this clone. The CDR3, as DNA: TGTGCCAGCAGCTCGACGGGGTCTGGAAACACCATATATTTT. Its translation: CASSSTGSGNTIYF. The V call is TRBV7-2, the J call TRBJ1-3; no definite D call. Trimming pared 4 bases from V and 1 base from J, leaving 8 bases between. From germline, CDR1 is SGHTA and CDR2 FQGNSA. This CDR3 region has 14 residues.

The rearrangement links TRBV5-4 to TRBJ1-1; D possibly corresponds to TRBD1 (5 bases). This CDR3 is 15 amino acids long. Deletions cut 3 bases from V and 6 bases from J, with 18 bases between. Germline CDR1 SGHNT, CDR2 YYREEE (reference sequence). CDR3 nucleotides: TGTGCCAGCAGCTGGGGGGACCGGCCGAGCTCTGAAGCTTTCTTT. Translated, it gives CASSWGDRPSSEAFF.